The 23 T cell receptor beta chains given below trace back to one sample, sequenced in a study of OX40 agonist ivuxolimab in advanced cancers. The data were produced by immunoSEQ multiplex PCR, yet TCRdb's version contains in-frame clones alone and is incomplete. This sample carries around 60,000 clones, over 80% of them seen once, and the ten largest clones take more than 2.5%. The material was CD4+ or CD8+ T cells sorted from blood, obtained in a trial of the OX40 agonist ivuxolimab. Every receptor here comes from an adult with an advanced solid tumor such as melanoma, head and neck, liver or kidney cancer.

The CDR3, as DNA: TGTGCCAGCAGTGCCGGGACGGCAAACTACGAGCAGTACTTC. Encoded protein: CASSAGTANYEQYF. The rearrangement uses TRBV2 and TRBJ2-7, with D perhaps assigned TRBD1 or TRBD2 (5 bases each). The V end was cut by 4 bases, the J end by 3 bases, with 13 bases between. This CDR3 has 14 residues. Germline V gene lookup returns CDR1 SNHLY and CDR2 FYNNEI.

The gene calls are TRBV19 and TRBJ2-7, with D unresolved. This CDR3 is built from 14 residues. Between the trimmed V and J ends, which lost 4 bases and 4 bases, there was a span of 14 bases. Germline CDR1 and CDR2: LNHDA and SQIVND (reference sequence). CDR3 protein: CASSTTTGIYEQYF. The CDR3 bases are TGTGCCAGTAGTACGACGACGGGTATATACGAGCAGTACTTC.

V is TRBV2 and J is TRBJ2-7, with TRBD2 as a possible D gene (5 bases). V was cut by 6 bases and J by 1 base, with 13 bases left in between. Per the germline V gene, CDR1 is SNHLY and CDR2 is FYNNEI. There are 14 residues in the CDR3. DNA for the CDR3: TGTGCCAGCAGCAACCCTCGGGGATCCTACGAGCAGTACTTC. This codes for CASSNPRGSYEQYF.

This chain links TRBV5-1 with TRBJ2-5; 8 bases agree with TRBD1. The germline V gene has CDR1 SGHRS and CDR2 YFSETQ. The ends lost 7 bases at V and 4 bases at J; junction bases unmatched: 12. This CDR3 has 15 residues. The CDR3 DNA follows: TGCGCCAGCGGCAAATTTCAGGGGGCTGGAGAGACCCAGTACTTC. Protein product: CASGKFQGAGETQYF.

The chain joins TRBV10-1 to TRBJ2-1; no firm D call. The CDR3 totals 15 residues. The germline CDR1 and CDR2 sequences are WNHNN and SYGVQD (reference sequence). Trimming left V 0 bases short and J 8 bases short, with 14 bases between. CDR3 nucleotide sequence: TGCGCCAGCAGTGAGTCTCTGGACCTTTTGGATGAGCAGTTCTTC. This encodes CASSESLDLLDEQFF.

This clone was detected only once. The chain combines TRBV4-1 with TRBJ2-4; the D gene is possibly TRBD2 (6 bases). Trimming stripped 6 bases from V and 2 bases from J, with 23 bases between. This CDR3 comprises 18 residues. Germline V gene sequence: CDR1 MGHRA, CDR2 YSYEKL. The CDR3, as DNA: TGCGCCAGCAGACCTCCTAACGGGGGTTTTTGGACCAAAAACATTCAGTACTTC. This translates into CASRPPNGGFWTKNIQYF.

The V call is TRBV7-2, the J call TRBJ2-1; D is unclear. In germline, CDR1 is SGHTA, CDR2 FQGNSA. CDR3 length equals 15 residues. The ends were cut back, 7 bases at V and 0 bases at J, with 13 bases in the middle. The CDR3 protein is CASKIASLSYNEQFF. CDR3 nucleotide sequence: TGTGCCAGCAAGATCGCGAGCCTCTCCTACAATGAGCAGTTCTTC.

The chain carries TRBV13 and TRBJ2-7, with 8 bases fitting TRBD2. This CDR3 is built from 14 residues. Germline CDR1 and CDR2: PRHDT and FYEKMQ (reference sequence). V shed 6 bases, J shed 3 bases, and the junction held 7 bases outside the gene matches. In DNA, the CDR3 is TGTGCCAGCAGTCGGTCTGCGGGGGGCTACGAGCAGTACTTC. This sequence encodes CASSRSAGGYEQYF.

The chain combines TRBV2 with TRBJ1-1, with D unresolved. Germline V gene sequence: CDR1 SNHLY, CDR2 FYNNEI. The CDR3 is made up of 14 amino acids. V gave up 2 bases and J gave up 3 bases, with 10 bases separating them. CDR3 DNA sequence: TGTGCCAGCAGTGAATTGAATACGGACACTGAAGCTTTCTTT. This encodes CASSELNTDTEAFF.

Regarding this clone: Relative to the germline gene, one junction end is altered; a read error may explain this. The rearrangement links TRBV29-1 to TRBJ1-2; D is possibly TRBD1 (5 bases). The CDR3 contains 12 residues. Germline V gives CDR1 SQVTM, CDR2 ANQGSEA. CDR3 residues: CSVQDSSYGYTF. The CDR3 nucleotides are TGCAGCGTTCAAGACAGTTCTTACGGCTACACCTTC.

V is TRBV6-1 and J is TRBJ2-1; maybe TRBD1 (6 bases). Germline CDR1 and CDR2: MNHNS and SASEGT. The germline V and J ends were trimmed by 3 bases and 8 bases, with 20 bases remaining between them. The CDR3 contains 16 residues. The CDR3 spells CASSDRARGLWHEQFF. CDR3 DNA sequence: TGTGCCAGCAGTGACCGGGCCAGGGGTCTCTGGCATGAGCAGTTCTTC.

The genes are TRBV11-2 and TRBJ2-7, with 9 bases that match TRBD1. In germline, CDR1 is SGHAT, CDR2 FQNNGV. V trimming: 6 bases; J trimming: 4 bases; junction bases outside the gene matches: 4. CDR3 length equals 13 residues. CDR3 amino acids: CASSSDRGYEQYF. CDR3 DNA sequence: TGTGCCAGCAGTTCTGACAGGGGGTACGAGCAGTACTTC.

The rearrangement uses TRBV27 and TRBJ2-7; perhaps TRBD2 as D (6 bases). V gave up 1 base and J gave up 2 bases, with 9 bases separating them. This CDR3 region has 14 residues. CDR1 and CDR2 (germline): MNHEY, SMNVEV (reference sequence). DNA for the CDR3: TGTGCCAGCAGTTTATACGGGGGTACCTACGAGCAGTACTTC. It yields the protein CASSLYGGTYEQYF.

The table lists this clone with a count of one. This rearrangement joins TRBV4-1 to TRBJ1-4; 10 bases align to TRBD1. The V and J ends lost 0 bases and 5 bases, in that order; junction bases with no gene match: 3. This CDR3 spans 16 amino acids. CDR1 MGHRA and CDR2 YSYEKL come from the germline V gene. CDR3 loop: CASSQDRDRGNEKLFF. In DNA, the CDR3 is TGCGCCAGCAGCCAAGACCGGGACAGGGGAAATGAAAAACTGTTTTTT.

V usage is TRBV30 and J usage is TRBJ2-2, with D possibly being TRBD1 (5 bases). Germline V lookup: CDR1 GTSNPN, CDR2 SVGIG (reference sequence). V was pared by 4 bases and J by 1 base, with 10 bases between. The CDR3 loop spans 14 amino acids. CDR3 in DNA: TGTGCCTGGACCCGAGGACAGAACACCGGGGAGCTGTTTTTT. As protein: CAWTRGQNTGELFF.

This chain joins TRBV7-9 and TRBJ2-5; 9 bases agree with TRBD2. CDR1 and CDR2 from the germline V gene are SEHNR and FQNEAQ (reference sequence). CDR3 length equals 14 residues. The ends lost 4 bases at V and 5 bases at J; junction bases unmatched: 5. The CDR3 is CASSSGLAGETQYF. The CDR3 DNA sequence: TGTGCCAGCAGCTCGGGACTAGCCGGGGAGACCCAGTACTTC.

This chain links TRBV30 with TRBJ2-7, with 9 bases matching TRBD2. The CDR3 is 14 residues long. With V trimmed by 5 bases and J by 5 bases, 10 bases remained unmatched. CDR1 GTSNPN and CDR2 SVGIG come from the germline V gene (reference sequence). CDR3: CAWEFSGSRNEQYF. CDR3 sequence (DNA): TGTGCCTGGGAGTTTAGCGGGAGTCGTAACGAGCAGTACTTC.

The V call is TRBV19, the J call TRBJ1-5, with D uncertain. Germline loops: CDR1 LNHDA, CDR2 SQIVND (reference sequence). Trimming left V 5 bases short and J 3 bases short, with 14 bases between. The CDR3 consists of 15 residues. The CDR3 sequence is CASSPGEVHNQPQHF. The CDR3, as DNA: TGTGCCAGTAGTCCCGGGGAGGTTCACAATCAGCCCCAGCATTTT.

The chain joins TRBV19 to TRBJ2-7, with 8 bases aligning to TRBD1. V dropped 7 bases and J dropped 4; count of bases not matched to a gene: 6. This CDR3 contains 13 residues. Germline loops: CDR1 LNHDA, CDR2 SQIVND (reference sequence). CDR3 protein: CASKNQGAYEQYF. The DNA for the CDR3 is TGTGCCAGTAAGAACCAGGGGGCGTACGAGCAGTACTTC.

V usage is TRBV2 and J usage is TRBJ2-4, with D uncertain. The CDR3 has 12 residues. Germline lookup yields CDR1 SNHLY and CDR2 FYNNEI. V gave up 4 bases and J gave up 6 bases, with 7 bases separating them. For the CDR3, the DNA is TGTGCCAGCAGTGTACTGGGAAACATTCAGTACTTC. It specifies CASSVLGNIQYF.

In this sample, this clone turned up once. V usage is TRBV5-1 and J usage is TRBJ2-7; D not resolved. Trimming left V 1 base short and J 6 bases short, with 8 bases between. CDR3 length: 12 amino acids. Germline V gene sequence: CDR1 SGHRS, CDR2 YFSETQ. The CDR3 loop is CASSLIGSEQYF. The CDR3 nucleotides are TGCGCCAGCAGCTTGATCGGGTCCGAGCAGTACTTC.

The V and J genes are TRBV7-2 and TRBJ2-7; 7 nucleotides line up with TRBD1. CDR1 SGHTA and CDR2 FQGNSA come from the germline V gene. The V gene end was trimmed by 4 bases and the J gene end by 7 bases; junction bases not matched to a gene: 7. The CDR3 totals 13 residues. CDR3 DNA sequence: TGTGCCAGCAGCTCCACAGGGGATCGGGAGCAGTACTTC. The encoded protein is CASSSTGDREQYF.

As DNA, the CDR3 is TGCAGCGCGTTGGCGGGCTCCTACGAGCAGTACTTC. Translating gives CSALAGSYEQYF. This rearrangement joins TRBV29-1 to TRBJ2-7; a weak D match, TRBD2 (5 bases). The CDR3 length is 12 residues. Per the germline V gene, CDR1 is SQVTM and CDR2 is ANQGSEA. V was clipped by 7 bases and J by 0 bases, with 10 bases between them.